A single sample gave rise to the 23 T cell receptor beta chains below, sequenced in a study of PD-L1 blockade in urothelial cancer (dated by TCRdb to 2016 to 2017). Read against the paper, the sample's time point label means: pretreatment peripheral blood. Libraries came from the immunoSEQ multiplex PCR assay. TCRdb's version of the immuneACCESS table is confined to in-frame rearrangements and falls short of the full clone set. An unresolved V gene accounts for under half of the shortfall where checked; the remainder is of unknown origin. This sample comprises 30,000 to 40,000 clones, over 75% of them detected only once. The ten largest account for about a sixth of the sample. Source: PBMCs, taken around atezolizumab (anti-PD-L1) treatment. These receptors originate from a man aged 55-75 years with urothelial cancer.

This clone is medium-sized. The chain couples TRBV5-4 to TRBJ2-1; 10 positions match TRBD1. The CDR3 is 16 residues long. V trimming: 1 base; J trimming: 7 bases; junction bases outside the gene matches: 8. CDR1 is SGHNT and CDR2 is YYREEE in the germline V gene (reference sequence). The CDR3 region is CASSLQMGQGWNEQFF. DNA of the CDR3: TGTGCCAGCAGCTTGCAGATGGGACAGGGGTGGAATGAGCAGTTCTTC.

This rearrangement joins TRBV7-2 to TRBJ2-5; 9 nucleotides line up with TRBD2. There are 15 residues in the CDR3. Losses at the gene ends were 0 bases for V and 4 bases for J; bases not matched to a gene: 3. Germline CDR1 and CDR2: SGHTA and FQGNSA. DNA for the CDR3: TGTGCCAGCAGCTTAGCTAGCGGGAGTCGAGAGACCCAGTACTTC. This gives the protein CASSLASGSRETQYF.

The chain links TRBV12-5 to TRBJ2-5; 8 positions match TRBD2. There are 22 residues in the CDR3. V shed 4 bases and J 5 bases; nucleotides not matched to a gene: 30. Germline loops: CDR1 LGHNT, CDR2 FRNRAP. Here the CDR3 reads CASGSRTLTSLSGSGRMETQYF. Here the CDR3 DNA reads TGTGCTAGTGGTTCCCGGACTCTCACCTCCCTGAGCGGGAGTGGTCGGATGGAGACCCAGTACTTC.

This clone occurred once. CDR3: CASSRAGHKSSYEQYF. CDR3 in DNA: TGTGCCAGCTCACGTGCAGGACACAAGAGCTCCTACGAGCAGTACTTC. The rearrangement joins TRBV18 to TRBJ2-7; a weak D match, TRBD1 (5 bases). The CDR3 contains 16 residues. In germline, CDR1 is KGHSH, CDR2 LQKENI. Trimming shortened V by 4 bases and J by 0 bases, and 16 bases separated the two germline ends.

The V and J genes are TRBV6-6 and TRBJ2-7, with D possibly TRBD1 on 5 matching bases. The V gene's germline CDR1 is MNHNY and CDR2 SVGAGI (reference sequence). The ends were cut back, 5 bases at V and 0 bases at J, with 17 bases in the middle. CDR3 size: 16 residues. CDR3 coding DNA: TGTGCCAGCAGTACCTCAGACAGTCAACCCTCCTACGAGCAGTACTTC. Encoded protein: CASSTSDSQPSYEQYF.

The gene calls are TRBV18 and TRBJ1-1; tentative D call: TRBD1 (6 bases). V was shortened by 3 bases and J by 1 base, with 9 bases between the two germline ends. Germline V CDR1 and CDR2: KGHSH, LQKENI. There are 14 residues in the CDR3. CDR3 region: CASSPTTGNTEAFF. In DNA form, the CDR3 reads TGTGCCAGCTCACCGACGACAGGGAACACTGAAGCTTTCTTT. Looking up the rest from reference TRBV18 and TRBJ1-1 gives the full variable domain: NAGVMQNPRHLVRRRGQEARLRCSPMKGHSHVYWYRQLPEEGLKFMVYLQKENIIDESGMPKERFSAEFPKEGPSILRIQQVVRGDSAAYFCASSPTTGNTEAFFGQGTRLTVV.

In its sample, this clone was seen a few times. This chain joins TRBV28 and TRBJ2-7; D is uncertain. The V gene's germline CDR1 is MDHEN and CDR2 SYDVKM. V was cut by 3 bases and J by 2 bases, with 20 bases left in between. The CDR3 has 17 residues. Here the CDR3 DNA reads TGTGCCAGCAGTTTTTCAGGCTGGCGTCCCCTAACCTACGAGCAGTACTTC. Translation gives CASSFSGWRPLTYEQYF.

The chain carries TRBV13 and TRBJ1-1; TRBD1 agrees at 9 bases. CDR3 length equals 14 residues. Germline CDR1 and CDR2: PRHDT and FYEKMQ (reference sequence). Trimming cost V 5 bases and J 5 bases; bases outside gene matches: 6. DNA of the CDR3: TGTGCCAGCAGCGGAGACAGGGGGTTTACTGAAGCTTTCTTT. This gives the protein CASSGDRGFTEAFF.

The chain combines TRBV7-9 with TRBJ2-1; maybe TRBD2 (6 bases). Germline CDR1 reads SEHNR; CDR2 reads FQNEAQ (reference sequence). The CDR3 totals 13 residues. The germline V and J ends were trimmed by 5 bases and 5 bases, with 10 bases remaining between them. CDR3 sequence reads: CASSQGGHNEQFF. CDR3 in DNA: TGTGCCAGCAGCCAGGGAGGTCACAATGAGCAGTTCTTC.

V usage is TRBV27 and J usage is TRBJ2-7; 13 bases match TRBD2. The germline gives CDR1 MNHEY, CDR2 SMNVEV (reference sequence). V trimming: 6 bases; J trimming: 4 bases; junction bases outside the gene matches: 9. The CDR3 has 16 amino acids. This CDR3 reads CASSPQTSGRFYEQYF. The CDR3 DNA sequence: TGTGCCAGCAGCCCCCAGACTAGCGGGAGGTTTTACGAGCAGTACTTC.

V and J are TRBV6-1 and TRBJ1-1; D gene uncertain. CDR1 is MNHNS and CDR2 is SASEGT in the germline V gene. This CDR3 has 15 amino acids. Deletions cut 1 base from V and 11 bases from J, with 20 bases between. The CDR3 loop is CASSEDGVKPLWAFF. In nucleotides, the CDR3 is TGTGCCAGCAGTGAAGACGGAGTTAAACCCCTTTGGGCTTTCTTT.

This chain uses TRBV5-1 with TRBJ2-5; D perhaps matches TRBD1 (6 bases). V lost 0 bases to trimming and J lost 3 bases, with 12 bases between them. The CDR3 loop spans 15 amino acids. Looked up from germline, CDR1 is SGHRS and CDR2 is YFSETQ. The CDR3 protein is CASSLGTTGKETQYF. CDR3 in DNA: TGCGCCAGCAGCTTGGGTACTACAGGGAAAGAGACCCAGTACTTC.

The CDR3 loop is CASSVGLAEAYEQYF. In DNA form, the CDR3 reads TGTGCCAGCAGCGTAGGACTAGCGGAAGCCTACGAGCAGTACTTC. The chain has TRBV9 and TRBJ2-7, with TRBD2 identical over 9 bases. Germline trimming cut 0 bases from V and 2 bases from J; bases unmatched to any gene: 3. CDR3 length equals 15 residues. CDR1 and CDR2 from the germline V gene are SGDLS and YYNGEE.

The chain employs TRBV28 and TRBJ2-7; 11 bases fit TRBD2. Germline values: CDR1 MDHEN, CDR2 SYDVKM. The CDR3 runs to 17 residues. The V gene end was trimmed by 4 bases and the J gene end by 2 bases; junction bases not matched to a gene: 10. DNA for the CDR3: TGTGCCAGCAGTTCAAACGGACTAGCGGGCATAACCTACGAGCAGTACTTC. Translating gives CASSSNGLAGITYEQYF.

This clone was counted a few times. The CDR3 protein is CASSVTGNTEAFF. The CDR3 DNA is TGTGCCAGCAGCGTCACAGGGAACACTGAAGCTTTCTTT. The V gene is TRBV5-4, the J gene TRBJ1-1; TRBD1 might be the D (5 bases). The CDR3 runs to 13 residues. With 4 bases removed from V and 1 base from J, the gap between germline ends came to 8 bases. CDR1 and CDR2 (germline): SGHNT, YYREEE (reference sequence).

This chain uses TRBV25-1 with TRBJ2-6, with 10 bases aligning to TRBD1. J lost 3 bases, V lost 3 bases, and 5 bases had no gene match. Germline values: CDR1 MGHDK, CDR2 SYGVNS. The CDR3 spans 17 residues. The CDR3 spells CASSEPTGGVGANVLTF. CDR3 coding DNA: TGTGCCAGCAGTGAGCCGACAGGGGGCGTTGGGGCCAACGTCCTGACTTTC.

This clone has just one count. This chain connects TRBV11-2 to TRBJ2-7, with TRBD2 matching 10 bases. V trimming: 6 bases; J trimming: 3 bases; junction bases outside the gene matches: 14. Germline CDR1 reads SGHAT; CDR2 reads FQNNGV. This CDR3 is built from 17 residues. CDR3: CASRRLAGRRGDYEQYF. The CDR3 DNA is TGTGCCAGCAGGCGACTAGCGGGTCGAAGGGGGGACTACGAGCAGTACTTC.

This chain connects TRBV5-5 to TRBJ1-4, with TRBD1 identical over 7 bases. V gave up 3 bases and J gave up 1 base; unmatched junction bases: 12. The CDR3 runs to 18 residues. Germline V gene lookup returns CDR1 SGHKS and CDR2 YYEKEE (reference sequence). As DNA, the CDR3 is TGTGCCAGCAGCTCCGGGCCACATAGGGGGCTAACTAATGAAAAACTGTTTTTT. It translates to CASSSGPHRGLTNEKLFF.

This chain uses TRBV9 with TRBJ1-5; 9 nucleotides match TRBD1. The trim removed 3 bases at V and 3 bases at J, leaving 4 bases unmatched. This CDR3 comprises 15 residues. CDR1 and CDR2 from the germline V gene are SGDLS and YYNGEE. CDR3 residues: CASSDGTGNNQPQHF. The CDR3 nucleotides read TGTGCCAGCAGCGACGGGACAGGGAACAATCAGCCCCAGCATTTT.

This clone was seen only once. V gene TRBV4-2 combines with J gene TRBJ2-3, with D tentatively TRBD2 (6 bases). Trimming removed 2 bases from V and 0 bases from J, with 12 bases in between. The CDR3 is 16 amino acids. Germline values: CDR1 LGHNA, CDR2 YNFKEQ. CDR3 sequence (DNA): TGTGCCAGCAGCCAACGGCGGGGTTTTAGCACAGATACGCAGTATTTT. Translated: CASSQRRGFSTDTQYF.

The chain links TRBV4-1 to TRBJ1-2; perhaps TRBD1 as D (5 bases). CDR3 size: 14 residues. CDR1 is MGHRA, CDR2 YSYEKL, per germline. Trimming took off 3 bases at V and 2 bases at J, with 10 bases between the two ends. The CDR3 sequence is CASSQERGNYGYTF. For the CDR3, the DNA is TGCGCCAGCAGCCAGGAAAGGGGAAACTATGGCTACACCTTC.

In this sample, this clone turned up a few times. The genes are TRBV14 and TRBJ1-1; weak D call: TRBD1 (5 bases). Germline V gene data show CDR1 as SGHDN and CDR2 as FVKESK. Trimming shortened V by 1 base and J by 6 bases, and 9 bases separated the two germline ends. The CDR3 is 13 amino acids. The CDR3 sequence: CASSQGQRPEAFF. For the CDR3, the DNA is TGTGCCAGCAGCCAAGGACAGCGACCTGAAGCTTTCTTT. The full variable domain, rest sourced from reference TRBV14 and TRBJ1-1, is EAGVTQFPSHSVIEKGQTVTLRCDPISGHDNLYWYRRVMGKEIKFLLHFVKESKQDESGMPNNRFLAERTGGTYSTLKVQPAELEDSGVYFCASSQGQRPEAFFGQGTRLTVV.

This chain uses TRBV7-2 with TRBJ1-6; TRBD1 aligns across 11 bases. Germline values: CDR1 SGHTA, CDR2 FQGNSA. V was clipped by 5 bases and J by 8 bases; unmatched bases: 11. The CDR3 is made up of 17 amino acids. As DNA, the CDR3 is TGTGCCAGCAGCCGCAACTCCGGACAGGGGGCTCATTCACCCCTCCACTTT. This gives the protein CASSRNSGQGAHSPLHF.